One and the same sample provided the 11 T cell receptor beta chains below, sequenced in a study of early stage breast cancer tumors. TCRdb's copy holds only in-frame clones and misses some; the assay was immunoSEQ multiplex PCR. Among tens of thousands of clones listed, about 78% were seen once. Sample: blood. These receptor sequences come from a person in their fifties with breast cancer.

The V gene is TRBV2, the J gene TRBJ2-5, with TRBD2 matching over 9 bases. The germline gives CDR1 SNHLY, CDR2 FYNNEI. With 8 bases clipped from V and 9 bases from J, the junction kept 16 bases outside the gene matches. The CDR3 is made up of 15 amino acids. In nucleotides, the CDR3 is TGTGCCAGCCTCGGGTCTAGCGGGGAAAGGTCGGCCCAGTACTTC. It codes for CASLGSSGERSAQYF.

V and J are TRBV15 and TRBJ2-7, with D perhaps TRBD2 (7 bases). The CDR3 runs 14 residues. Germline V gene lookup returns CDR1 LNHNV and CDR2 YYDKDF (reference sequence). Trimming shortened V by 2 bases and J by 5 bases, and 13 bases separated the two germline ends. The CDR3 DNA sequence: TGTGCCACCAGCAGACCCGGCGGGGGCGACGAGCAGTACTTC. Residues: CATSRPGGGDEQYF.

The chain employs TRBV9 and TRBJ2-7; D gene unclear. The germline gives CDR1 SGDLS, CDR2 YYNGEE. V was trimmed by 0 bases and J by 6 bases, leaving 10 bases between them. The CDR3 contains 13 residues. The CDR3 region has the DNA TGTGCCAGCAGCGTAGGTGGAGAGACCGAGCAGTACTTC. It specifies CASSVGGETEQYF.

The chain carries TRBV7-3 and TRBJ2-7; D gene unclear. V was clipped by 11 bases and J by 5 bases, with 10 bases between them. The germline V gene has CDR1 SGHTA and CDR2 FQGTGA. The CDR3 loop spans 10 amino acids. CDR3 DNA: TGTGCCCAGATCATGCACGAGCAGTACTTC. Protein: CAQIMHEQYF.

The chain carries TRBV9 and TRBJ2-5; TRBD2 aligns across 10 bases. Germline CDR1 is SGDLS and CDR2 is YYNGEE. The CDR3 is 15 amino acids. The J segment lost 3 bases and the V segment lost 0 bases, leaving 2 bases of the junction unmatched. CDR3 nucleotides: TGTGCCAGCAGCGTAGACGGGACTAGCGAAGAGACCCAGTACTTC. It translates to CASSVDGTSEETQYF.

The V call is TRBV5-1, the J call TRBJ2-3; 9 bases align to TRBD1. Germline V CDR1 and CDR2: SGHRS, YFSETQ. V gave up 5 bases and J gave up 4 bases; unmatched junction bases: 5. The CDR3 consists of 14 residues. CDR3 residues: CASRVQGAADTQYF. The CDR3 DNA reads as TGCGCCAGCAGGGTACAGGGGGCAGCAGATACGCAGTATTTT.

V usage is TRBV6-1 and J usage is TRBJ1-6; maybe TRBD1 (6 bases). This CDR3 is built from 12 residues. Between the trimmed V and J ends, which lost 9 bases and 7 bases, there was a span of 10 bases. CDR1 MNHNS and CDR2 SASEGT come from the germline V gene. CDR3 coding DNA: TGTGCCAGTGGGACAAAGAATTCACCCCTCCACTTT. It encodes CASGTKNSPLHF.

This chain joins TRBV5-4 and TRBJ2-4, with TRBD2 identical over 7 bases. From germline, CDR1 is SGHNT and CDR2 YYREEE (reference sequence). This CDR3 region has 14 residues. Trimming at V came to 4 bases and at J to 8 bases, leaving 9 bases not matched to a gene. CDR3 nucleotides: TGTGCCAGCAGCAACATGGTAGGGAGGGACATTCAGTACTTC. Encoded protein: CASSNMVGRDIQYF. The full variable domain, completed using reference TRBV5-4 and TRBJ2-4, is ETGVTQSPTHLIKTRGQQVTLRCSSQSGHNTVSWYQQALGQGPQFIFQYYREEENGRGNFPPRFSGLQFPNYSSELNVNALELDDSALYLCASSNMVGRDIQYFGAGTRLSVL.

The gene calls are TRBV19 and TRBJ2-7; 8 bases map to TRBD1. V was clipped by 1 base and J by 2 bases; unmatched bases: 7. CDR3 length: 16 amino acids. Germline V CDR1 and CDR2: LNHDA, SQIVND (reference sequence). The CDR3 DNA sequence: TGTGCCAGTAGTATAGGGGGACAGGTACGCACCTACGAGCAGTACGTC. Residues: CASSIGGQVRTYEQYV.

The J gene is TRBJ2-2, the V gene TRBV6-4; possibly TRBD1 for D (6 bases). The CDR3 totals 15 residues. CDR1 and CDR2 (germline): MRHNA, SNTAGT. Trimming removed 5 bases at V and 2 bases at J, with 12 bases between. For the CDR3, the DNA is TGTGCCAGCAGTTTGCAGGGGATAAACACCGGGGAGCTGTTTTTT. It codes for CASSLQGINTGELFF.

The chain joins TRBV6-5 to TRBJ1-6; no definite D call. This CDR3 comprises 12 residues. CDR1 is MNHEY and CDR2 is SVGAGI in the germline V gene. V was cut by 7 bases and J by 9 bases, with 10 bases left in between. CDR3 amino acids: CASNGEGSPLHF. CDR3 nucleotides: TGTGCCAGCAATGGTGAGGGTTCACCCCTCCACTTT.